The present T cell receptor (beta chain) was sequenced within a study of T cell repertoires in cytomegalovirus infection. Study background: TCR beta signatures that were public indicated CMV infection and matching HLA type. Points from the study as a whole: The ex vivo response was dominated by HLA-C-restricted CMV-specific TCR beta clonotypes. Pooled public TCR beta family frequency picked out CMV carriers with the relevant HLA.

This clonotype appeared many times. Antigen: not known. TCRdb used MiXCR to reprocess the reads, holding one entry per CDR3 protein. The sample includes about 260,000 distinct CDR3 sequences, roughly 10% seen only once; the top ten take roughly 15%. This receptor was identified in a human donor in good health (CMV status not recorded). Some clones in this sample may be carry-over from other donors' samples. Sequences were obtained from PBMCs.

Written as DNA, the CDR3 is TGTGCTAGTGGTTTGGACCCGGGAAGTGGAGAGACCCAGTACTTC. Protein sequence: CASGLDPGSGETQYF. This chain uses TRBV12-5 with TRBJ2-5; D possibly corresponds to TRBD2 (5 bases). V lost 1 base, J lost 4 bases, and 13 bases lay in between. The length of the CDR3 is 15 residues. CDR1 and CDR2 from the germline V gene are LGHNT and FRNRAP.